This TCR beta chain emerged from a study of T cell responses to AZD1222 COVID-19 vaccine. Study findings and constraints: Vaccine-associated CD4 TCRs spanned spike, dominant at 160-218 and 743-854. Clonal diversity may have been underestimated in mostly white British donors. With two AZD1222 doses given, Spike-specific TCR breadth and depth both rose. Unmutated regions of variants are reportedly targeted by nearly half of spike-specific TCRs.

This clone appeared a single time. What it binds is unknown. Sequencing was performed with immunoSEQ multiplex PCR; in TCRdb, only in-frame clones are kept and a portion is missing. The sample comprises 45,000 to 55,000 clones, 70% to 85% of which are singletons, and 20% to 25% rests with the top ten. The sample here was peripheral blood, taken on day 0 of MenACWY control vaccination. The sequence was obtained from an adult in good health.

The CDR3 DNA is TGTGCCAGCTGTAGAACAGGGGGCTCTGGGGCCAACGTCCTGACTTTC. The encoded protein is CASCRTGGSGANVLTF. The chain employs TRBV2 and TRBJ2-6; TRBD1 aligns across 8 bases. The V segment lost 8 bases and the J segment 0 bases; nucleotides outside the gene matches: 6. The CDR3 has 16 residues. CDR1 and CDR2 from the germline V gene are SNHLY and FYNNEI.